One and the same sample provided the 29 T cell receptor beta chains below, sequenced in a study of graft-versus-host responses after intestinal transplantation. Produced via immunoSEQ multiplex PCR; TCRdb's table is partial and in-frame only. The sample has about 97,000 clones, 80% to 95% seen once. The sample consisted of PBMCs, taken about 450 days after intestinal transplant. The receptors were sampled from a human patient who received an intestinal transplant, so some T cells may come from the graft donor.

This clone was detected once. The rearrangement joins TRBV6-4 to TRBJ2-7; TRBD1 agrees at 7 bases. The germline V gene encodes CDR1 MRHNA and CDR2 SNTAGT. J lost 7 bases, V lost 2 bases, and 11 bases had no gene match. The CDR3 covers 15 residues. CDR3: CASSDLRGPRGEQYF. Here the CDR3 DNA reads TGTGCCAGCAGTGACCTACGGGGCCCCAGGGGGGAGCAGTACTTC.

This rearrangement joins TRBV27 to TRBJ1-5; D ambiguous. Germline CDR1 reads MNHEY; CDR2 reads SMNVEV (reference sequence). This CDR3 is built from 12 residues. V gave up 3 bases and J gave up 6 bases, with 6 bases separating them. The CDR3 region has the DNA TGTGCCAGCAGTTTGTTAGGTCAGCCCCAGCATTTT. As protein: CASSLLGQPQHF.

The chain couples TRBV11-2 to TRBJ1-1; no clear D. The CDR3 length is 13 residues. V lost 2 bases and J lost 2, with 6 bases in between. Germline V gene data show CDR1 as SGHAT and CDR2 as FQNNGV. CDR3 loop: CASSLSPNTEAFF. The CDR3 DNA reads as TGTGCCAGCAGCTTATCCCCAAACACTGAAGCTTTCTTT.

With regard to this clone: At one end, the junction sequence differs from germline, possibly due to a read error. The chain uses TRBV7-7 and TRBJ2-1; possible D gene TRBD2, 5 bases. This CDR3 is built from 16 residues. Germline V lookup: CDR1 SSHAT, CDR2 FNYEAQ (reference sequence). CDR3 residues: CASSTRTRASYNEQFF. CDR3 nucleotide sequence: TGTGCTAGCAGCACCCGGACGCGGGCCTCCTACAATGAGCAGTTCTTC.

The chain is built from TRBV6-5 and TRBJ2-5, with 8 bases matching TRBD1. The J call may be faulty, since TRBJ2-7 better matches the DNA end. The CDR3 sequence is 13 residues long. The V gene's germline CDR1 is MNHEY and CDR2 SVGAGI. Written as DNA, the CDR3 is TGTGCCAGCAGTGGGGGACAGGCAGGCGAGCAGTACTTC. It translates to CASSGGQAGEQYF.

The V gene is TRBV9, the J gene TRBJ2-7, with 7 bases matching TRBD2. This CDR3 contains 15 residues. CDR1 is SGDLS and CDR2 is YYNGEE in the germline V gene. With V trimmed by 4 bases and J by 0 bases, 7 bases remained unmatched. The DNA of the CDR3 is TGTGCCAGCAGCCCCTCCGGGGGGAACTCCTACGAGCAGTACTTC. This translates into CASSPSGGNSYEQYF.

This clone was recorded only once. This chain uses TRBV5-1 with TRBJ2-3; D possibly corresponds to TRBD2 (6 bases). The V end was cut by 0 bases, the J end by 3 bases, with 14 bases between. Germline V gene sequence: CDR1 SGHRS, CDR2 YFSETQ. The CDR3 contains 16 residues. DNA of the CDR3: TGCGCCAGCAGCTTGGAAGCGGGCGGAATTACAGATACGCAGTATTTT. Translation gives CASSLEAGGITDTQYF.

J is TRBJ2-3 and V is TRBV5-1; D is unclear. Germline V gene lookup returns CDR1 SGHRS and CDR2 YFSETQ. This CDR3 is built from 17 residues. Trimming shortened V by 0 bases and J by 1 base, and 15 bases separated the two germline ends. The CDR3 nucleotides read TGCGCCAGCAGCTTGGCCCCACCTGGCGGAGGCACAGATACGCAGTATTTT. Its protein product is CASSLAPPGGGTDTQYF.

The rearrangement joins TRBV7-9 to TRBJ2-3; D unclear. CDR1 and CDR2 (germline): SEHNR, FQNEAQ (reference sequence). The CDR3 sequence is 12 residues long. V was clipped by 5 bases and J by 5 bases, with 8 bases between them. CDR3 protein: CASSPVGDTQYF. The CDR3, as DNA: TGTGCCAGCAGCCCGGTGGGAGATACGCAGTATTTT.

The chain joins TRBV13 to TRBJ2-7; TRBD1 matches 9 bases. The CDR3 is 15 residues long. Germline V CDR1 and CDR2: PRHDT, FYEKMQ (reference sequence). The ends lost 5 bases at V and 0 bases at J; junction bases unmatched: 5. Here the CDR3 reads CASSLRDRVSYEQYF. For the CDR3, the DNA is TGTGCCAGCAGCCTCCGGGACAGGGTCTCCTACGAGCAGTACTTC.

CDR3 amino acids: CASILQWEQYF. In nucleotides, the CDR3 is TGTGCCAGCATACTCCAGTGGGAGCAGTACTTC. The chain combines TRBV2 with TRBJ2-7; D gene ambiguous. The germline V gene has CDR1 SNHLY and CDR2 FYNNEI. Trimming removed 7 bases from V and 7 bases from J, with 11 bases in between. This CDR3 is 11 amino acids long.

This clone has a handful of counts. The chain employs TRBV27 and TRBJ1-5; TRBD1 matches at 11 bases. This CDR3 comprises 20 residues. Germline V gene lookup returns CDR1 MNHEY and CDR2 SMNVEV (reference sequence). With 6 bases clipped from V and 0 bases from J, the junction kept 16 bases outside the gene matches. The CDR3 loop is CASSHTRWDRGIYSNQPQHF. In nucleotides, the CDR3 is TGTGCCAGCAGCCACACCCGCTGGGACAGGGGGATTTATAGCAATCAGCCCCAGCATTTT.

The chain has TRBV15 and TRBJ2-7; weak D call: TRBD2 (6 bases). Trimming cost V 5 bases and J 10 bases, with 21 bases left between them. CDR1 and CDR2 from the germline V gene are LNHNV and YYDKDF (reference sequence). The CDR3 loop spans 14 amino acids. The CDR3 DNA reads TGTGCCACCAGCTCGGGACTCCCCCTGACAGATCAGTACTTC. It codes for CATSSGLPLTDQYF.

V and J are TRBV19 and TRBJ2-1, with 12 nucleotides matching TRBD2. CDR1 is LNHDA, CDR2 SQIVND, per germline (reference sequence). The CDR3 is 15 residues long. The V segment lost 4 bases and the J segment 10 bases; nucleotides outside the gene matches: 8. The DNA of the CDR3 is TGTGCCAGTAGTACGAAACTAGCGGGGGGTGTCGAGCAGTTCTTC. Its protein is CASSTKLAGGVEQFF.

In nucleotides, the CDR3 is TGTGCCAGCAGCACCTCGACAGGGGGCGAGACTGAAGCTTTCTTT. It codes for CASSTSTGGETEAFF. V is TRBV11-2 and J is TRBJ1-1; 10 nucleotides agree with TRBD1. The CDR3 is 15 amino acids. The V gene end was trimmed by 5 bases and the J gene end by 5 bases; junction bases not matched to a gene: 8. CDR1 and CDR2 from the germline V gene are SGHAT and FQNNGV.

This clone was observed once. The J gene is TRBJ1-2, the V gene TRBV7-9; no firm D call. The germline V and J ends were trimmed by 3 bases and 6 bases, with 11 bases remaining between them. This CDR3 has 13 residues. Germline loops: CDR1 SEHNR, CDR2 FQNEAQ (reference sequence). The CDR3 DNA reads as TGTGCCAGCAGCTTTAATTCGGCCAATGGCTACACCTTC. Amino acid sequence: CASSFNSANGYTF.

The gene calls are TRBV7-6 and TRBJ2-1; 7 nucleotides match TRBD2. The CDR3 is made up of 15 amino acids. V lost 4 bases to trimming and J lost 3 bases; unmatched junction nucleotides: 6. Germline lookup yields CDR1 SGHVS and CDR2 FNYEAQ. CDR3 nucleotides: TGTGCCAGCAGCTCGAGGAAGCGGGACTACAATGAGCAGTTCTTC. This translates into CASSSRKRDYNEQFF.

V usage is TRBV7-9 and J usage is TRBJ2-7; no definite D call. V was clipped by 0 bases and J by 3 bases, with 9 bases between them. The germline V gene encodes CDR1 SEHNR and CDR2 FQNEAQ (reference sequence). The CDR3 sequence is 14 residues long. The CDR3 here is CASSLAGIGYEQYF. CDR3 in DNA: TGTGCCAGCAGCTTAGCGGGGATCGGCTACGAGCAGTACTTC.

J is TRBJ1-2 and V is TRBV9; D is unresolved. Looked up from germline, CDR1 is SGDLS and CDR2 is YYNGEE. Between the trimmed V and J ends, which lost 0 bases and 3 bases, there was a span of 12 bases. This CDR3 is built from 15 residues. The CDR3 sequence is CASSVGRGVDYGYTF. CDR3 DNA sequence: TGTGCCAGCAGCGTAGGTCGGGGAGTGGACTATGGCTACACCTTC.

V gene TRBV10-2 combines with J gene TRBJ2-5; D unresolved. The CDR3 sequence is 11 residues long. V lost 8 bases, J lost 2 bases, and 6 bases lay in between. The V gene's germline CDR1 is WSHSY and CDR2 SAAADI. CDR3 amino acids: CASLGQETQYF. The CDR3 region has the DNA TGCGCCAGCTTAGGGCAAGAGACCCAGTACTTC.

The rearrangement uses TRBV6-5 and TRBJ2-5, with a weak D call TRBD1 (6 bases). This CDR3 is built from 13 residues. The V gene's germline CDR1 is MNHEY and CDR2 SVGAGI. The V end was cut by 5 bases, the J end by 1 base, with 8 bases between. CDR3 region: CASSRTVQETQYF. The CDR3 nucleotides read TGTGCCAGCAGTCGGACAGTCCAAGAGACCCAGTACTTC.

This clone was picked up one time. Here the CDR3 DNA reads TGTGCCAGCAGCTTAGAGAACACTGAAGCTTTCTTT. It specifies CASSLENTEAFF. J is TRBJ1-1 and V is TRBV11-2; D gene ambiguous. This CDR3 is 12 amino acids long. V was cut by 0 bases and J by 1 base, with 0 bases left in between. Germline V lookup: CDR1 SGHAT, CDR2 FQNNGV. Looking up the rest from reference TRBV11-2 and TRBJ1-1 gives the full variable domain: EAGVAQSPRYKIIEKRQSVAFWCNPISGHATLYWYQQILGQGPKLLIQFQNNGVVDDSQLPKDRFSAERLKGVDSTLKIQPAKLEDSAVYLCASSLENTEAFFGQGTRLTVV.

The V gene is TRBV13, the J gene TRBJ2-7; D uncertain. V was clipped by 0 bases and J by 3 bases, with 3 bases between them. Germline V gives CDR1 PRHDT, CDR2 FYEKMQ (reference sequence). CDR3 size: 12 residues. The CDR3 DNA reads TGTGCCAGCAGCTTAGGGGGCTACGAGCAGTACTTC. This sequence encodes CASSLGGYEQYF. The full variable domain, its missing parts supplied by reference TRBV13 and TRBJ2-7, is AAGVIQSPRHLIKEKRETATLKCYPIPRHDTVYWYQQGPGQDPQFLISFYEKMQSDKGSIPDRFSAQQFSDYHSELNMSSLELGDSALYFCASSLGGYEQYFGPGTRLTVT.

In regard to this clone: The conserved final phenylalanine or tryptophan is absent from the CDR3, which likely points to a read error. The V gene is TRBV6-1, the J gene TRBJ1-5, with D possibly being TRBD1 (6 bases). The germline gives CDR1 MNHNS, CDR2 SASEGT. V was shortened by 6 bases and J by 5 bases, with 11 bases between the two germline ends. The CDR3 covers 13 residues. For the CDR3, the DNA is TGTGCCAGCAGGCGGACAGAGTATCAGCCCCAGCATTGT. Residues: CASRRTEYQPQHC.

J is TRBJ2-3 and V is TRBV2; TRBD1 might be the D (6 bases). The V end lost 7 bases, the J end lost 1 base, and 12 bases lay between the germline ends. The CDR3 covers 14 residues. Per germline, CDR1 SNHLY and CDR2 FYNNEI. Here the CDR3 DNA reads TGTGCCAGCACACCAGGGGTGGGCACAGATACGCAGTATTTT. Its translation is CASTPGVGTDTQYF.

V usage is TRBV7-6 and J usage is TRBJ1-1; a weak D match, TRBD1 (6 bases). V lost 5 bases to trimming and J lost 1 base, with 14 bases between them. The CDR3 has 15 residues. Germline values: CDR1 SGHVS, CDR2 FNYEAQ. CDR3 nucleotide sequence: TGTGCCAGCAGCATAGGGGGAGGTGCGAACACTGAAGCTTTCTTT. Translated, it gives CASSIGGGANTEAFF.

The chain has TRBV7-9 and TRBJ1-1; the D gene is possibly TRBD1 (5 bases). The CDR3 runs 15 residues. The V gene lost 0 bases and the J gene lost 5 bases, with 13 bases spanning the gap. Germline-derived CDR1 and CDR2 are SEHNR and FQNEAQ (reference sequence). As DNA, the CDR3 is TGTGCCAGCAGCTTAGCCGTGGGGGGAAATACTGAAGCTTTCTTT. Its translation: CASSLAVGGNTEAFF.

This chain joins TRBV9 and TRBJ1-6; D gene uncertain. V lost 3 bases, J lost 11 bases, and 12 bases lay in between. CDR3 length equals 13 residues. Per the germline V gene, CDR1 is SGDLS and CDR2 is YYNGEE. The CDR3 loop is CASSGPPWTPLHF. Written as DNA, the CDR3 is TGTGCCAGCAGCGGCCCCCCATGGACACCCCTCCACTTT. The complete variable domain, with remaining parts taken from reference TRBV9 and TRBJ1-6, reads DSGVTQTPKHLITATGQRVTLRCSPRSGDLSVYWYQQSLDQGLQFLIQYYNGEERAKGNILERFSAQQFPDLHSELNLSSLELGDSALYFCASSGPPWTPLHFGNGTRLTVT.

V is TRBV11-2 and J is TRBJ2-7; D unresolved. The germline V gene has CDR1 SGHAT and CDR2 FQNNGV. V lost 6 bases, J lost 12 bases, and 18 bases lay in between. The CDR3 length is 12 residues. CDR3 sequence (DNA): TGTGCCAGCAGGGAGACTGGAGAGCAGTGGTACTTC. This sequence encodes CASRETGEQWYF. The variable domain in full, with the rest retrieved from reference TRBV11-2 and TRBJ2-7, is EAGVAQSPRYKIIEKRQSVAFWCNPISGHATLYWYQQILGQGPKLLIQFQNNGVVDDSQLPKDRFSAERLKGVDSTLKIQPAKLEDSAVYLCASRETGEQWYFGPGTRLTVT.